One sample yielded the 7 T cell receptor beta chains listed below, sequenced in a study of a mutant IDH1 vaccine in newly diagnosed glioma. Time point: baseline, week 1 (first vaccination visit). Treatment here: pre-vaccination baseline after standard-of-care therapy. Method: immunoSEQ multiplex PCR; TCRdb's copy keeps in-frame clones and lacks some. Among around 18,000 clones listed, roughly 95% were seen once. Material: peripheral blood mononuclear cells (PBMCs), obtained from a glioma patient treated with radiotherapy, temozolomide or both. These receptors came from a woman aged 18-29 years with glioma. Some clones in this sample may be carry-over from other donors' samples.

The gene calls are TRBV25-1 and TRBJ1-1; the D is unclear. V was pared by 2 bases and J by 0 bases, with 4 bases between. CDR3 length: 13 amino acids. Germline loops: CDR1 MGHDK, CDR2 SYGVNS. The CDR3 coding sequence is TGTGCCAGCAGTGAAGGTTTGAACACTGAAGCTTTCTTT. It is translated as CASSEGLNTEAFF.

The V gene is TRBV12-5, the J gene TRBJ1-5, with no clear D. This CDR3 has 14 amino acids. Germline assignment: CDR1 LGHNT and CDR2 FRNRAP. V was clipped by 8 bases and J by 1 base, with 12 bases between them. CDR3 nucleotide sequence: TGTGCTAGTAGCAACCGGTTAAGCAATCAGCCCCAGCATTTT. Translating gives CASSNRLSNQPQHF.

CDR3 sequence reads: CAWTKEYNEQFF. The CDR3 region has the DNA TGTGCCTGGACGAAGGAGTACAATGAGCAGTTCTTC. This chain links TRBV30 with TRBJ2-1; D remains ambiguous. The germline V and J ends were trimmed by 4 bases and 4 bases, with 8 bases remaining between them. The CDR3 loop spans 12 amino acids. Germline loops: CDR1 GTSNPN, CDR2 SVGIG (reference sequence).

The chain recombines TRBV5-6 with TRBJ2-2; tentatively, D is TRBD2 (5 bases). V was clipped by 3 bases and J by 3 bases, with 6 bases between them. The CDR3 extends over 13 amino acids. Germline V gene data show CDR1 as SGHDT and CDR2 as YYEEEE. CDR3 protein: CASSSGDTGELFF. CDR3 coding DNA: TGTGCCAGCAGCTCCGGGGACACCGGGGAGCTGTTTTTT.

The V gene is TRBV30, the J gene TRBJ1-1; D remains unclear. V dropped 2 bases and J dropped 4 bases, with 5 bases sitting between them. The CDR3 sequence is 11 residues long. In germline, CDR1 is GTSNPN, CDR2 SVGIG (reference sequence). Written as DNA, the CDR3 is TGTGCCTGGAGTCGAGTCACTGAAGCTTTCTTT. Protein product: CAWSRVTEAFF.

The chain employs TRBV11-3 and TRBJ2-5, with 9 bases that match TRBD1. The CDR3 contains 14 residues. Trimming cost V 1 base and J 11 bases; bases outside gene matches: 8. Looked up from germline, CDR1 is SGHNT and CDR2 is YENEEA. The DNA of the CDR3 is TGTGCCAGCAGCTTAGGGACAGGGGTGGGGGAGCAGTACTTC. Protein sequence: CASSLGTGVGEQYF.

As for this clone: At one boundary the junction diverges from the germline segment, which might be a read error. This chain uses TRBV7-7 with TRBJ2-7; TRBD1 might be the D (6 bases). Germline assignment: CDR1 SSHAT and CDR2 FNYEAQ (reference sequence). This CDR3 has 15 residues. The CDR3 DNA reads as TGTGCTAGCAGCTTATACGCAGGGGACTCCTACGAGCAGTACTTC. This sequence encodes CASSLYAGDSYEQYF.